Presented here are 27 T cell receptor beta chains from one specimen sequenced in a study of blood T cell repertoires in COVID-19. Only in-frame clones appear in the TCRdb table, and some are missing; sequencing was by immunoSEQ multiplex PCR. This sample has 100,000 to 150,000 clones; approximately 89% occur once, and the top ten carry more than 3.5%. Sequenced sample: peripheral blood. The receptors here all came from a woman aged 60 to 75 with acute or convalescent COVID-19.

The J gene is TRBJ1-2, the V gene TRBV29-1; 11 positions match TRBD1. With 7 bases clipped from V and 4 bases from J, the junction kept 8 bases outside the gene matches. The CDR3 is 14 residues long. Germline V gene data show CDR1 as SQVTM and CDR2 as ANQGSEA. The DNA for the CDR3 is TGCAGCGCCTCGGGACAGGGGGACGGCTATGGCTACACCTTC. Encoded protein: CSASGQGDGYGYTF.

The V gene is TRBV28, the J gene TRBJ2-3; 7 positions match TRBD2. The germline CDR1 and CDR2 sequences are MDHEN and SYDVKM. J lost 11 bases, V lost 4 bases, and 6 bases had no gene match. The CDR3 loop spans 12 amino acids. DNA of the CDR3: TGTGCCAGCAGTTCCGCGGGAGAGGTGCAGTATTTT. Translation: CASSSAGEVQYF.

The chain has TRBV5-1 and TRBJ1-1; D possibly corresponds to TRBD1 (6 bases). Per the germline V gene, CDR1 is SGHRS and CDR2 is YFSETQ. The CDR3 extends over 14 amino acids. V shed 10 bases and J shed 1 base, with 17 bases lying between them. The CDR3 here is CASSGLDRNTEAFF. The CDR3 nucleotides read TGCGCCTCCTCGGGTTTGGACAGGAACACTGAAGCTTTCTTT. The full variable domain, rest sourced from reference TRBV5-1 and TRBJ1-1, is KAGVTQTPRYLIKTRGQQVTLSCSPISGHRSVSWYQQTPGQGLQFLFEYFSETQRNKGNFPGRFSGRQFSNSRSEMNVSTLELGDSALYLCASSGLDRNTEAFFGQGTRLTVV.

The chain uses TRBV7-2 and TRBJ1-2; 7 positions match TRBD1. Trimming at V came to 2 bases and at J to 1 base, leaving 1 base not matched to a gene. The germline gives CDR1 SGHTA, CDR2 FQGNSA. The CDR3 is 14 amino acids. The CDR3 sequence is CASSLTGDNYGYTF. CDR3 coding DNA: TGTGCCAGCAGCTTAACAGGGGATAACTATGGCTACACCTTC.

This clone has a single count. Other nucleotide sequences in the sample specify the same CDR3. The V call is TRBV9, the J call TRBJ2-3, with 9 bases aligning to TRBD2. Trimming at V came to 2 bases and at J to 0 bases, leaving 4 bases not matched to a gene. The CDR3 spans 16 residues. The germline CDR1 and CDR2 sequences are SGDLS and YYNGEE. The CDR3 region has the DNA TGTGCCAGCAGCGTTTTAGCGGGAGCGAGCACAGATACGCAGTATTTT. Amino acids: CASSVLAGASTDTQYF.

Here the CDR3 reads CASSEAGTWSYGYTF. Written as DNA, the CDR3 is TGTGCCAGCAGTGAGGCCGGGACATGGAGCTATGGCTACACCTTC. V gene TRBV2 combines with J gene TRBJ1-2; tentatively, D is TRBD1 (6 bases). CDR3 length: 15 residues. Germline lookup yields CDR1 SNHLY and CDR2 FYNNEI. Trimming left V 3 bases short and J 4 bases short, with 15 bases between.

This rearrangement joins TRBV6-1 to TRBJ2-1; perhaps TRBD2 as D (6 bases). V lost 0 bases, J lost 6 bases, and 12 bases lay in between. Germline CDR1 and CDR2: MNHNS and SASEGT. The CDR3 has 15 residues. CDR3 nucleotide sequence: TGTGCCAGCAGTGAAGCAGGGACTGCAGCCAATGAGCAGTTCTTC. Translating gives CASSEAGTAANEQFF.

The chain uses TRBV6-5 and TRBJ1-1, with 7 bases fitting TRBD1. V shed 7 bases and J 0 bases; nucleotides not matched to a gene: 2. The CDR3 runs to 13 residues. Looked up from germline, CDR1 is MNHEY and CDR2 is SVGAGI. DNA for the CDR3: TGTGCCAGCAAGACAGGGCTGAACACTGAAGCTTTCTTT. Translation gives CASKTGLNTEAFF.

The chain recombines TRBV11-3 with TRBJ1-2, with D unresolved. The germline CDR1 and CDR2 sequences are SGHNT and YENEEA. V lost 2 bases, J lost 3 bases, and 7 bases lay in between. The CDR3 has 13 amino acids. The CDR3 DNA reads TGTGCCAGCAGCTTAAGACGGGACTATGGCTACACCTTC. Amino acids: CASSLRRDYGYTF.

A single count supports this clone. The CDR3 DNA reads as TGTGCCAGCAGTCCGACCGGGACAGGGCGGACTGAAGCTTTCTTT. This translates into CASSPTGTGRTEAFF. This chain links TRBV27 with TRBJ1-1; TRBD1 aligns across 9 bases. Trimming cost V 5 bases and J 5 bases; bases outside gene matches: 9. Germline-derived CDR1 and CDR2 are MNHEY and SMNVEV (reference sequence). This CDR3 region has 15 residues.

The chain links TRBV27 to TRBJ1-1; D remains unclear. CDR3 size: 15 residues. CDR1 is MNHEY, CDR2 SMNVEV, per germline (reference sequence). Trimming pared 3 bases from V and 4 bases from J, leaving 15 bases between. The CDR3 is CASSFGESRGTEAFF. Written as DNA, the CDR3 is TGTGCCAGCAGTTTTGGGGAGAGCCGAGGCACTGAAGCTTTCTTT.

This chain uses TRBV15 with TRBJ2-5; no clear D. Germline V lookup: CDR1 LNHNV, CDR2 YYDKDF (reference sequence). The CDR3 has 13 amino acids. V was clipped by 0 bases and J by 1 base, with 3 bases between them. CDR3 loop: CATSRDSQETQYF. Written as DNA, the CDR3 is TGTGCCACCAGCAGAGACAGCCAAGAGACCCAGTACTTC.

This chain uses TRBV30 with TRBJ1-5; the D gene is possibly TRBD1 (6 bases). The CDR3 contains 16 residues. Germline V gene sequence: CDR1 GTSNPN, CDR2 SVGIG (reference sequence). The ends were cut back, 0 bases at V and 0 bases at J, with 12 bases in the middle. The CDR3 nucleotides read TGTGCCTGGAGTGTGAGGGGGGGATATAGCAATCAGCCCCAGCATTTT. Protein sequence: CAWSVRGGYSNQPQHF.

This clone showed up just once. The chain couples TRBV5-5 to TRBJ2-3, with TRBD2 matching over 7 bases. Germline values: CDR1 SGHKS, CDR2 YYEKEE (reference sequence). The CDR3 has 17 amino acids. The trim removed 2 bases at V and 2 bases at J, leaving 11 bases unmatched. CDR3 DNA sequence: TGTGCCAGCAGCTTAAGACTAGCCGGCCGAAACACAGATACGCAGTATTTT. It is translated as CASSLRLAGRNTDTQYF.

The rearrangement uses TRBV19 and TRBJ2-7; D is undetermined. Germline V lookup: CDR1 LNHDA, CDR2 SQIVND (reference sequence). The CDR3 loop spans 13 amino acids. Between the trimmed V and J ends, which lost 6 bases and 0 bases, there was a span of 9 bases. CDR3 in amino acids: CASRSYDSYEQYF. For the CDR3, the DNA is TGTGCCAGTAGGAGCTATGACTCCTACGAGCAGTACTTC.

The chain uses TRBV30 and TRBJ1-2; D unclear. The V gene's germline CDR1 is GTSNPN and CDR2 SVGIG (reference sequence). This CDR3 is built from 13 residues. V shed 7 bases and J shed 8 bases, with 20 bases lying between them. Written as DNA, the CDR3 is TGTGCCTCCACGCCCGCCCCGGGGTTAGGCTACACCTTC. This translates into CASTPAPGLGYTF.

The chain recombines TRBV10-3 with TRBJ1-6, with 8 bases lining up with TRBD1. V shed 5 bases, J shed 8 bases, and the junction held 5 bases outside the gene matches. This CDR3 is built from 14 residues. Germline CDR1 ENHRY, CDR2 SYGVKD. CDR3 in DNA: TGTGCCATCAGTCCCGGGACAGGCGATTCACCCCTCCACTTT. Encoded protein: CAISPGTGDSPLHF.

The V gene is TRBV5-4, the J gene TRBJ2-4; TRBD2 matches at 12 bases. The CDR3 runs 14 residues. Germline V gives CDR1 SGHNT, CDR2 YYREEE (reference sequence). V shed 0 bases and J 12 bases; nucleotides not matched to a gene: 4. Written as DNA, the CDR3 is TGTGCCAGCAGCTTGGAGCCTAGCGGGAGGGGTCAGTACTTC. This codes for CASSLEPSGRGQYF.

The V call is TRBV7-3, the J call TRBJ2-2; D perhaps matches TRBD2 (5 bases). CDR1 SGHTA and CDR2 FQGTGA come from the germline V gene. The CDR3 contains 14 residues. Trimming pared 2 bases from V and 6 bases from J, leaving 10 bases between. The CDR3 sequence: CASSLAGNAGELFF. The CDR3 nucleotides read TGTGCCAGCAGCTTAGCCGGGAATGCCGGGGAGCTGTTTTTT.

DNA of the CDR3: TGTGCCAGCAGCTTACCTCCGGGACTAGCGTACAATGAGCAGTTCTTC. Translating gives CASSLPPGLAYNEQFF. V usage is TRBV7-6 and J usage is TRBJ2-1; 10 bases map to TRBD2. Trimming removed 2 bases from V and 4 bases from J; junction bases left unmatched: 5. The CDR3 sequence is 16 residues long. The germline V gene has CDR1 SGHVS and CDR2 FNYEAQ.

The chain employs TRBV3-1 (or the pseudogene TRBV3-2) and TRBJ1-4; 7 nucleotides align to TRBD1. Germline values: CDR1 LGHDT, CDR2 YNNKEL (reference sequence). The CDR3 is 14 amino acids. J gave up 8 bases and V 1 base, and 4 bases lay outside the gene matches. The CDR3 region has the DNA TGTGCCAGCAGCCAAGTGACAGGGACGGAAAAACTGTTTTTT. It translates to CASSQVTGTEKLFF.

This chain uses TRBV30 with TRBJ2-1; 9 nucleotides agree with TRBD2. The ends lost 2 bases at V and 1 base at J; junction bases unmatched: 6. This CDR3 has 16 amino acids. Germline CDR1 reads GTSNPN; CDR2 reads SVGIG (reference sequence). The CDR3 DNA sequence: TGTGCCTGGAGTCTAGCGGGGTTCAGGTCCTACAATGAGCAGTTCTTC. Amino acid sequence: CAWSLAGFRSYNEQFF.

The rearrangement uses TRBV5-4 and TRBJ2-1; 7 nucleotides line up with TRBD2. In germline, CDR1 is SGHNT, CDR2 YYREEE (reference sequence). The CDR3 is made up of 16 amino acids. The V gene end was trimmed by 4 bases and the J gene end by 3 bases; junction bases not matched to a gene: 10. CDR3 nucleotide sequence: TGTGCCAGCAGCCTCTCCCCGGGAGGACTCTACAATGAGCAGTTCTTC. Translated: CASSLSPGGLYNEQFF.

In its sample, this clone was seen once. The rearrangement uses TRBV2 and TRBJ1-1; D uncertain. Trimming left V 5 bases short and J 4 bases short, with 14 bases between. This CDR3 contains 14 residues. Looked up from germline, CDR1 is SNHLY and CDR2 is FYNNEI. The CDR3 loop reads CASSNLGSSTEAFF. DNA for the CDR3: TGTGCCAGCAGTAACTTAGGGAGTAGCACTGAAGCTTTCTTT. The full variable domain, completed using reference TRBV2 and TRBJ1-1, is EPEVTQTPSHQVTQMGQEVILRCVPISNHLYFYWYRQILGQKVEFLVSFYNNEISEKSEIFDDQFSVERPDGSNFTLKIRSTKLEDSAMYFCASSNLGSSTEAFFGQGTRLTVV.

Concerning this clone itself: One end of the junction fails to match germline, which may point to a read error. J is TRBJ2-1 and V is TRBV28; 7 nucleotides align to TRBD2. The CDR3 length is 15 residues. Germline V gene sequence: CDR1 MDHEN, CDR2 SYDVKM. For the CDR3, the DNA is TGTGCCAGCAGTCCGACTAGCACCTCCTACGATGAGCAGTTCTTC. This codes for CASSPTSTSYDEQFF. The variable domain in full, with the rest retrieved from reference TRBV28 and TRBJ2-1, is DVKVTQSSRYLVKRTGEKVFLECVQDMDHENMFWYRQDPGLGLRLIYFSYDVKMKEKGDIPEGYSVSREKKERFSLILESASTNQTSMYLCASSPTSTSYDEQFFGPGTRLTVL.

The gene calls are TRBV28 and TRBJ2-5; tentatively, D is TRBD2 (5 bases). V lost 6 bases and J lost 1, with 12 bases in between. CDR3 size: 14 residues. CDR1 is MDHEN, CDR2 SYDVKM, per germline. The CDR3 reads CASSQLAFQETQYF. The CDR3 nucleotides are TGTGCCAGCAGCCAATTAGCGTTCCAAGAGACCCAGTACTTC.

This clone was counted a single time. The rearrangement uses TRBV19 and TRBJ2-5; 9 bases are shared with TRBD1. The germline gives CDR1 LNHDA, CDR2 SQIVND (reference sequence). J was trimmed by 4 bases and V by 7 bases; bases with no gene match: 4. CDR3 length: 13 amino acids. Here the CDR3 DNA reads TGTGCCAGTAAGGGACAGGGAAGAGAGACCCAGTACTTC. Its translation is CASKGQGRETQYF.